The T cell receptor (beta chain) described here comes from a study of early T cells in non-severe SARS-CoV-2 infection. V was clipped by 12 bases and J by 3 bases; unmatched bases: 3. This CDR3 has 13 residues. Germline CDR1 KGHDR, CDR2 SFDVKD. A few counts support this clonotype. TCRdb used MiXCR to reprocess the 5' RACE reads, holding one entry per CDR3 protein. Of under 65,000 distinct CDR3 sequences in the sample, roughly 12% were seen once. Sequences were obtained from whole blood. The chain links TRBV24-1 to TRBJ2-3; 12 bases are shared with TRBD2. The sequence came from an adult who was a healthcare worker with PCR-confirmed SARS-CoV-2 infection or an uninfected control (not recorded which). CDR3 amino acids: CASSGRGTDTQYF. CDR3 bases: TGTGCCTCTAGCGGGAGGGGTACAGATACGCAGTATTTT.